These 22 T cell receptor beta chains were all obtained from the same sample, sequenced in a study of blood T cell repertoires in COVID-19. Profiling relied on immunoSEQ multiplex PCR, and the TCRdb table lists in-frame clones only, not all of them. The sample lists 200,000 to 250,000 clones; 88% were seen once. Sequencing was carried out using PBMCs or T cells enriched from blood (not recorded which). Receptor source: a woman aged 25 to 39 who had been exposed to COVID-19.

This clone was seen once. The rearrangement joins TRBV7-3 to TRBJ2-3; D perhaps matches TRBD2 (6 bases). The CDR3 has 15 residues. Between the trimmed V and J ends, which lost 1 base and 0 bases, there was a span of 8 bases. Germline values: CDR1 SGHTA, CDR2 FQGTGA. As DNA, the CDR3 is TGTGCCAGCAGCTTAAATGGGGGGAGCACAGATACGCAGTATTTT. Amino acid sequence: CASSLNGGSTDTQYF. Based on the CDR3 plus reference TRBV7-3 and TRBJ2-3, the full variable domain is GAGVSQTPSNKVTEKGKYVELRCDPISGHTALYWYRQSLGQGPEFLIYFQGTGAADDSGLPNDRFFAVRPEGSVSTLKIQRTERGDSAVYLCASSLNGGSTDTQYFGPGTRLTVL.

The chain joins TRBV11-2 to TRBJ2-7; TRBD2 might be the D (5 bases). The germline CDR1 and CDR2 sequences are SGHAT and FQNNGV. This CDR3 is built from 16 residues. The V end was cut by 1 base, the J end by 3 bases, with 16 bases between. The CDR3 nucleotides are TGTGCCAGCAGCTTAGGAGTTTCGGGGAATGGCTACGAGCAGTACTTC. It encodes CASSLGVSGNGYEQYF.

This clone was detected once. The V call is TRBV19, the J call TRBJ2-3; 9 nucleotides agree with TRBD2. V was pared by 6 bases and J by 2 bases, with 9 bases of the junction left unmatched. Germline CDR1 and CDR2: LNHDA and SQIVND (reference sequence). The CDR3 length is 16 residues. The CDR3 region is CASRTHSGSITDTQYF. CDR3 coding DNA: TGTGCCAGTAGAACCCATAGCGGGAGTATCACAGATACGCAGTATTTT.

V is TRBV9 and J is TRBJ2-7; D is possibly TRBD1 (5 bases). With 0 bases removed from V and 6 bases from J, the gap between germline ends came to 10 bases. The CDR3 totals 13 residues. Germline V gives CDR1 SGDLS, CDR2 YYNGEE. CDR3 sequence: CASSVAQGLEQYF. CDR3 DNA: TGTGCCAGCAGCGTAGCGCAGGGCCTCGAGCAGTACTTC.

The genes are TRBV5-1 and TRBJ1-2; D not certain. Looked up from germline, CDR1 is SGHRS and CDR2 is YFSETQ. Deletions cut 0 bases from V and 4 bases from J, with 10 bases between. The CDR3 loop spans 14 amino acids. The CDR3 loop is CASSLEADSYGYTF. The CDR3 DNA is TGCGCCAGCAGCTTGGAGGCGGACTCCTATGGCTACACCTTC.

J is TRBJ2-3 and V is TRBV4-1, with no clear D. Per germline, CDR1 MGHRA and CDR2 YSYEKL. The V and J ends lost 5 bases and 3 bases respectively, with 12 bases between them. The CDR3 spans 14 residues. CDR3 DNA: TGCGCCAGCAGCTTTTCTCTCGGGACAGATACGCAGTATTTT. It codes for CASSFSLGTDTQYF.

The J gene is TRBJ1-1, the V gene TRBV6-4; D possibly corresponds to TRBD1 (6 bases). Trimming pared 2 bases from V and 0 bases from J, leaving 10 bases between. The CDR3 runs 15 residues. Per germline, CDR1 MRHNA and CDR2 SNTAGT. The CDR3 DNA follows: TGTGCCAGCAGTGACGAACAGGGCATGAACACTGAAGCTTTCTTT. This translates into CASSDEQGMNTEAFF.

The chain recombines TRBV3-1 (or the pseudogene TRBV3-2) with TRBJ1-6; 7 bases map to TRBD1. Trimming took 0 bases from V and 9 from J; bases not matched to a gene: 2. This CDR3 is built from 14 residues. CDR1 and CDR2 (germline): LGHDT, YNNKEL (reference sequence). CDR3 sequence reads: CASSQEPGGSPLHF. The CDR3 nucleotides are TGTGCCAGCAGCCAAGAACCAGGGGGTTCACCCCTCCACTTT.

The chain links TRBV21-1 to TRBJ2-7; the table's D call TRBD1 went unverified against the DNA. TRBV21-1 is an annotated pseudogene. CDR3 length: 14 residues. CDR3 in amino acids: CARTGTNGSYEQYF. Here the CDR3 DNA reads TGTGCCAGAACCGGGACAAACGGATCCTACGAGCAGTACTTC.

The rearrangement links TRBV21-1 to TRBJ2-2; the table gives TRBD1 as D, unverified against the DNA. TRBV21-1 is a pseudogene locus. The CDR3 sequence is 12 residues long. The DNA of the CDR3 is TGTGCCAGCAGGCCAGACAGGGGGGAGCTGTTTTTT. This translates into CASRPDRGELFF.

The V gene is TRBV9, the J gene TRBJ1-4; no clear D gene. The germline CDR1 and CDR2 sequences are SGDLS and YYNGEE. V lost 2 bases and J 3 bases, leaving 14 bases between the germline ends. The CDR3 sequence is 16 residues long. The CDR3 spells CASSVDSARSNEKLFF. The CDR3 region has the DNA TGTGCCAGCAGCGTGGATTCGGCCAGGTCTAATGAAAAACTGTTTTTT. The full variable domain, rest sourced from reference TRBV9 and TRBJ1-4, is DSGVTQTPKHLITATGQRVTLRCSPRSGDLSVYWYQQSLDQGLQFLIQYYNGEERAKGNILERFSAQQFPDLHSELNLSSLELGDSALYFCASSVDSARSNEKLFFGSGTQLSVL.

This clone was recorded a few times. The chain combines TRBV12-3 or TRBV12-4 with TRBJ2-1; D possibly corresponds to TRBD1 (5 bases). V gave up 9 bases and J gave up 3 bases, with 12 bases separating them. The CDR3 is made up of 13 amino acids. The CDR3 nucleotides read TGTGCCAGGACCCTACAGGACTACAATGAGCAGTTCTTC. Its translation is CARTLQDYNEQFF.

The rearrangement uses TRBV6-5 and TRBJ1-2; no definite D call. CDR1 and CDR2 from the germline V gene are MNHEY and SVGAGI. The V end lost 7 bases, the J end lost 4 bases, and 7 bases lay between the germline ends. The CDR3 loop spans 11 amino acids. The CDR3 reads CASNGRYGYTF. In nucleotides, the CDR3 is TGTGCCAGCAATGGGCGCTATGGCTACACCTTC.

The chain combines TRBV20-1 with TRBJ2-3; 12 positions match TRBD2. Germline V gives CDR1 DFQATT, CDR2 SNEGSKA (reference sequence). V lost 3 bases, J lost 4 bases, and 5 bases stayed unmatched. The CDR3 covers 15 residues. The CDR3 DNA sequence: TGCAGTGCTAGTCGACTAGCGGGAGAGGCAGATACGCAGTATTTT. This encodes CSASRLAGEADTQYF.

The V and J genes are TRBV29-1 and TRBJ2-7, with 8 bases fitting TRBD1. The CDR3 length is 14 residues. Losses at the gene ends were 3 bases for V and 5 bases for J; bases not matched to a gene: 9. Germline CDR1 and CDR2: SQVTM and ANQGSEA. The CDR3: CSVDGAAGGDEQYF. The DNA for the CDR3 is TGCAGCGTTGATGGCGCGGCAGGGGGCGACGAGCAGTACTTC.

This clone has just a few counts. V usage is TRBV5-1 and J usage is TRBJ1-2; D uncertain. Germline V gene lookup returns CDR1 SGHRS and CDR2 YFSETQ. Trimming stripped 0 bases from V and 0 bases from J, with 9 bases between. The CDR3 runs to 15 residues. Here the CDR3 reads CASSLERTPNYGYTF. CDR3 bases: TGCGCCAGCAGCTTGGAGAGGACTCCTAACTATGGCTACACCTTC.

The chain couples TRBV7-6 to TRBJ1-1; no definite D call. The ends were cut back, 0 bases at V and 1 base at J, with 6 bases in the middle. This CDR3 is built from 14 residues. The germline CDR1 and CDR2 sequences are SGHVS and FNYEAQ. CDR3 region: CASSLAPGNTEAFF. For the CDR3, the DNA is TGTGCCAGCAGCTTAGCCCCGGGGAACACTGAAGCTTTCTTT.

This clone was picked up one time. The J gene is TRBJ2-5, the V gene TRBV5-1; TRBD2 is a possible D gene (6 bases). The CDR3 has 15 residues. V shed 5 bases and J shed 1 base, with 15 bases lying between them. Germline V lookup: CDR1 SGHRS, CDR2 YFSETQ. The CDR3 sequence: CASSSVGSSQETQYF. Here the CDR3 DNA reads TGCGCCAGCAGTAGTGTCGGGAGCTCCCAAGAGACCCAGTACTTC.

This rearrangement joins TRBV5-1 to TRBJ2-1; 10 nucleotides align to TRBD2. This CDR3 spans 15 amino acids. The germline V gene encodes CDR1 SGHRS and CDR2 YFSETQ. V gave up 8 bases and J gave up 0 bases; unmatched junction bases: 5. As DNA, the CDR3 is TGCGCCAGTCGACTAGCGGGTCTCTCCTACAATGAGCAGTTCTTC. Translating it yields CASRLAGLSYNEQFF.

The CDR3 loop is CASSHPRGAVGNTIYF. CDR3 nucleotides: TGTGCCAGCAGTCACCCCCGCGGGGCGGTTGGAAACACCATATATTTT. V usage is TRBV6-6 and J usage is TRBJ1-3; D is possibly TRBD1 (5 bases). Germline-derived CDR1 and CDR2 are MNHNY and SVGAGI (reference sequence). The CDR3 is 16 residues long. V shed 5 bases and J shed 3 bases, with 17 bases lying between them.

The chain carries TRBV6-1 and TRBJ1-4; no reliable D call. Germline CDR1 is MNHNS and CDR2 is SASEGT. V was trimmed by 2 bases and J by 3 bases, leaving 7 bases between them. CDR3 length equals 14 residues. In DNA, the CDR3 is TGTGCCAGCAGTGAATTCCGGTCTAATGAAAAACTGTTTTTT. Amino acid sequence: CASSEFRSNEKLFF.

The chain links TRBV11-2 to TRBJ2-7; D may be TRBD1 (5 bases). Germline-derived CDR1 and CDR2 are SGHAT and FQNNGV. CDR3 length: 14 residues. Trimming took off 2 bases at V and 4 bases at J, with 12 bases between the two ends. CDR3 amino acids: CASSLRQTLYEQYF. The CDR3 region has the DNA TGTGCCAGCAGCTTAAGACAGACCCTTTACGAGCAGTACTTC.